This TCR beta chain was sequenced during a study of T-cell reconstitution after alpha-beta-depleted transplantation in children. This clonotype was observed a few times. Its antigen is unidentified. Findings and limits, study-wide: Several hundred expanded graft clones reportedly gave rise to the alpha-beta T cells present about two months after transplant. Surviving recipient T cells and intrathymic progenitors accounted for some patients' high TCRbeta diversity at day 60. A year post-transplant, T-cell counts and diversity derived mostly from newly produced T cells.

The CDR3 has 13 amino acids. The ends lost 3 bases at V and 8 bases at J; junction bases unmatched: 7. Germline loops: CDR1 SQVTM, CDR2 ANQGSEA. For TCRbeta, the library was prepared with unique molecular identifiers. Each CDR3 protein is one row after TCRdb ran MiXCR on the PCR reads. The sample lists about 110,000 distinct CDR3 sequences, 10% occurring once. The TCR sequence derives from a boy aged 2 to 9 with acute lymphoblastic leukemia, due to receive a stem cell transplant. The chain couples TRBV29-1 to TRBJ2-1; 7 nucleotides match TRBD2. Sequencing used PBMCs, obtained before TCRalphabeta/CD19-depleted stem cell transplant. The CDR3 DNA reads as TGCAGCGTTGAGGGCGGGAGCTCCGATGAGCAGTTCTTC. Its translation: CSVEGGSSDEQFF.